The entry below gives a single T cell receptor (beta chain) sequence along with its context. Its antigen is undetermined. CDR1 and CDR2 from the germline V gene are SGHVS and FQNEAQ. The V gene end was trimmed by 5 bases and the J gene end by 7 bases; junction bases not matched to a gene: 8. The CDR3 is 15 amino acids. These data originate in a study of identical twins. Findings of the study overall: Because invariant MAIT and iNKT cells could be present, zero-insertion analyses could be partly confounded. Carriage of fewer insertions was seen in abundant cord blood beta clonotypes, whereas memory repertoires showed none. Not following the same donors, the study drew its conclusions from cross-sectional statistical analysis.

Each cDNA held unique molecular identifiers, and template switching gave it a universal primer site. Each CDR3 protein gets one entry after TCRdb re-called the 5' RACE reads with MiXCR. The sample includes 460,000 or so distinct CDR3 sequences, approximately 15% of them seen just once. Separately, the same data were catalogued under a study of yellow fever vaccine responses in identical twins.

The sequenced material came from CD4+ T cells sorted from blood. V gene TRBV7-8 combines with J gene TRBJ2-1; 10 bases align to TRBD1. This TCR was sampled from a woman aged 18-29 years in good health. The CDR3 protein is CASSTRQGAFNEQFF. The CDR3 region has the DNA TGTGCCAGCAGCACGCGACAGGGGGCTTTTAATGAGCAGTTCTTC.